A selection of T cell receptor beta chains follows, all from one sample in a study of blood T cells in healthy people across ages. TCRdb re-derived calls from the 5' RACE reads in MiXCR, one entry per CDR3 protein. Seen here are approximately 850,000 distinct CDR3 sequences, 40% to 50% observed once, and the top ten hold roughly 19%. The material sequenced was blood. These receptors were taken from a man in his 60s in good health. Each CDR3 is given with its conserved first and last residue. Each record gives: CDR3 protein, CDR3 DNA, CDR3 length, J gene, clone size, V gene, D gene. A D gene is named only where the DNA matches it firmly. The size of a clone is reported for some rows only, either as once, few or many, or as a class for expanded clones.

CASSTRVGTAYNEQFF | TGTGCCAGCAGCACCCGGGTCGGGACAGCTTACAATGAGCAGTTCTTC | 16 | TRBJ2-1 | . | TRBV7-2 | TRBD1
CSASDRGSNQPQHF | TGCAGTGCCTCGGACAGGGGGAGCAATCAGCCCCAGCATTTT | 14 | TRBJ1-5 | . | TRBV20-1 | TRBD1
CASSAPNRIEQYF | TGTGCCAGCAGCGCCCCGAACAGGATCGAGCAGTACTTC | 13 | TRBJ2-7 | . | TRBV6-2/TRBV6-3 | .
CASSLDRAIDEQFF | TGTGCCAGCAGTCTAGACAGGGCGATCGATGAGCAGTTCTTC | 14 | TRBJ2-1 | . | TRBV6-1 | TRBD1
CASSRPLPYEQYF | TGTGCCAGCAGTCGACCACTTCCCTACGAGCAGTACTTC | 13 | TRBJ2-7 | few | TRBV27 | .
CASSWALGETQYF | TGCGCCAGCAGCTGGGCCCTTGGGGAGACCCAGTACTTC | 13 | TRBJ2-5 | few | TRBV5-1 | .
CASSPGQNQETQYF | TGTGCCAGCAGCCCGGGACAGAACCAAGAGACCCAGTACTTC | 14 | TRBJ2-5 | . | TRBV7-2 | TRBD1
CASSQGFLGAGYGYTF | TGCGCCAGCAGCCAAGGATTCTTAGGGGCTGGGTATGGCTACACCTTC | 16 | TRBJ1-2 | . | TRBV4-3 | .
CASSILDRNEKLFF | TGCGCCAGCAGCATCTTGGACAGAAATGAAAAACTGTTTTTT | 14 | TRBJ1-4 | . | TRBV5-1 | .
CASSVGRGQELNNEQFF | TGTGCCAGCAGCGTAGGAAGGGGGCAAGAGCTTAACAATGAGCAGTTCTTC | 17 | TRBJ2-1 | . | TRBV9 | TRBD1
CASLEGNSYEQYF | TGTGCCAGCCTAGAGGGGAACTCCTACGAGCAGTACTTC | 13 | TRBJ2-7 | . | TRBV6-1 | .
CASSQDRIVTEQYF | TGCGCCAGCAGCCAAGACCGTATAGTCACTGAGCAGTACTTC | 14 | TRBJ2-5 | . | TRBV4-3 | .
CSVEGTSLSGREQYF | TGCAGCGTTGAAGGGACCAGCCTCTCGGGGAGGGAGCAGTACTTC | 15 | TRBJ2-4 | . | TRBV29-1 | TRBD2
CASTPEPSTGGLFF | TGCGCCAGCACCCCGGAACCCTCCACCGGGGGGCTGTTTTTT | 14 | TRBJ2-2 | . | TRBV5-1 | .
CSARDPGTANYEQYF | TGCAGTGCTAGAGACCCCGGGACCGCCAACTACGAGCAGTACTTC | 15 | TRBJ2-7 | few | TRBV20-1 | .
CASSRGAQAGNEQFF | TGCGCCAGCAGCCGGGGAGCACAGGCAGGGAATGAGCAGTTCTTC | 15 | TRBJ2-1 | . | TRBV4-3 | .
CSARERDRAYGYTF | TGCAGTGCTAGAGAGCGGGACAGGGCCTATGGCTACACCTTC | 14 | TRBJ1-2 | few | TRBV20-1 | TRBD1
CASRLAGGVEQYF | TGTGCCAGCAGGCTAGCGGGGGGGGTCGAGCAGTACTTC | 13 | TRBJ2-7 | . | TRBV27 | TRBD2
CASSGIGSLEAFF | TGTGCCAGCAGTGGTATAGGGAGTCTTGAAGCTTTCTTT | 13 | TRBJ1-1 | . | TRBV6-1 | .
CASSLETGKNIQYF | TGTGCCAGCAGCTTAGAGACAGGCAAAAACATTCAGTACTTC | 14 | TRBJ2-4 | . | TRBV11-1 | .
CAISEQGDRSGEQYF | TGTGCCATCAGTGAGCAGGGTGATCGATCGGGGGAGCAGTACTTC | 15 | TRBJ2-5 | . | TRBV10-3 | .
CSATRNKGTEAFF | TGCAGTGCTACTCGTAACAAAGGCACTGAAGCTTTCTTT | 13 | TRBJ1-1 | . | TRBV20-1 | .
CAWSGGGNNYGYTF | TGTGCCTGGAGTGGGGGGGGGAATAACTATGGCTACACCTTC | 14 | TRBJ1-2 | few | TRBV30 | .
CASTGYSGANVLTF | TGTGCCAGCACCGGCTACTCTGGGGCCAACGTCCTGACTTTC | 14 | TRBJ2-6 | few | TRBV7-2 | .
CASSFTSLNTEAFF | TGTGCCAGCAGCTTCACCTCGCTGAACACTGAAGCTTTCTTT | 14 | TRBJ1-1 | . | TRBV3-1 | .
CASTRKVASYNEQFF | TGTGCCAGCACTCGGAAGGTGGCTTCTTACAATGAGCAGTTCTTC | 15 | TRBJ2-1 | few | TRBV2 | .
CASSLVGGGETQYF | TGTGCCAGCAGCTTGGTTGGGGGAGGAGAGACCCAGTACTTC | 14 | TRBJ2-5 | many | TRBV7-9 | .
CASGQDSTGETQYF | TGTGCCAGCGGGCAGGACTCAACGGGGGAGACCCAGTACTTC | 14 | TRBJ2-5 | . | TRBV6-5 | .